This TCR beta chain derives from a study of blood T cells in healthy people across ages. Germline CDR1 KGHDR, CDR2 SFDVKD. The V and J ends lost 6 bases and 4 bases, in that order; junction bases with no gene match: 9. This CDR3 is built from 16 residues. A second about 7 to 11 cycle PCR used barcoded and J-beta primers. One entry per CDR3 protein, called by TCRdb with MiXCR from the 5' RACE reads. The data contain about 780,000 distinct CDR3 sequences, around 50% of them singletons. The clonotype comes from an older man in good health. Sample: blood. The chain is built from TRBV24-1 and TRBJ2-3; 10 nucleotides match TRBD1. This chain's CDR3 is CATSHRRQGASDTQYF. The CDR3 DNA reads TGTGCCACCAGTCACAGAAGACAGGGGGCTTCAGATACGCAGTATTTT.